This entry lists 14 T cell receptor beta chains sequenced from one sample in a study of blood T cell repertoires in COVID-19 (dated by TCRdb to 2019 to 2021). The library was made by the immunoSEQ multiplex PCR assay. Held by TCRdb, this immuneACCESS table contains in-frame sequences only and omits some clones. Under half of the omission traces to an unresolved V gene where checked; the cause of the rest is unknown. The sample table shows under 500,000 clones, and around 89% are seen once. The ten most abundant clones make up roughly 4% of the sample. What was sequenced was peripheral blood. These TCRs come from a woman in her twenties or thirties with acute or convalescent COVID-19.

This chain connects TRBV2 to TRBJ1-4; TRBD1 is a possible D gene (5 bases). V shed 4 bases and J shed 6 bases, with 18 bases lying between them. The V gene's germline CDR1 is SNHLY and CDR2 FYNNEI. The CDR3 is 16 amino acids. The CDR3 region is CASSGTGGRAHEKLFF. DNA for the CDR3: TGTGCCAGCAGTGGGACGGGGGGTCGGGCTCATGAAAAACTGTTTTTT.

V is TRBV5-1 and J is TRBJ2-1; 8 nucleotides agree with TRBD1. CDR1 is SGHRS, CDR2 YFSETQ, per germline. Unmatched junction bases numbered 9, after V lost 4 bases and J lost 6 bases. CDR3 size: 15 residues. This chain's CDR3 is CASSERSGGLNEQFF. The CDR3 DNA reads as TGCGCCAGCAGCGAACGGTCAGGGGGCCTCAATGAGCAGTTCTTC.

This sequence joins TRBV19 and TRBJ2-7, with 10 bases fitting TRBD1. Germline CDR1 and CDR2: LNHDA and SQIVND (reference sequence). V shed 7 bases and J 2 bases; nucleotides not matched to a gene: 5. There are 14 residues in the CDR3. The CDR3 is CASNAGTGAYEQYF. As DNA, the CDR3 is TGTGCCAGTAATGCCGGGACAGGGGCCTACGAGCAGTACTTC. The complete variable domain, with remaining parts taken from reference TRBV19 and TRBJ2-7, reads DGGITQSPKYLFRKEGQNVTLSCEQNLNHDAMYWYRQDPGQGLRLIYYSQIVNDFQKGDIAEGYSVSREKKESFPLTVTSAQKNPTAFYLCASNAGTGAYEQYFGPGTRLTVT.

The gene calls are TRBV19 and TRBJ1-6; TRBD1 matches 10 bases. This CDR3 has 15 residues. Germline values: CDR1 LNHDA, CDR2 SQIVND (reference sequence). J was trimmed by 10 bases and V by 6 bases; bases with no gene match: 9. The CDR3 nucleotides are TGTGCCAGTAGCACTTTCGGGACAGGGGAATCACCCCTCCACTTT. Residues: CASSTFGTGESPLHF. Complete variable domain (other parts from reference TRBV19 and TRBJ1-6): DGGITQSPKYLFRKEGQNVTLSCEQNLNHDAMYWYRQDPGQGLRLIYYSQIVNDFQKGDIAEGYSVSREKKESFPLTVTSAQKNPTAFYLCASSTFGTGESPLHFGNGTRLTVT.

The chain joins TRBV5-1 to TRBJ1-3; tentatively, D is TRBD1 (6 bases). V gave up 5 bases and J gave up 0 bases, with 12 bases separating them. Germline lookup yields CDR1 SGHRS and CDR2 YFSETQ. The CDR3 loop spans 15 amino acids. In DNA, the CDR3 is TGCGCCAGCAGACCGGACAGCCACTCTGGAAACACCATATATTTT. Translated, it gives CASRPDSHSGNTIYF.

The CDR3 nucleotides read TGTGCCAGCAGCCCCAGCATCGGGGACAGGGATCCGGCTTTCTTT. Translation gives CASSPSIGDRDPAFF. This chain links TRBV7-7 with TRBJ1-1; 9 bases are a match to TRBD1. The CDR3 is 15 residues long. The germline V gene has CDR1 SSHAT and CDR2 FNYEAQ (reference sequence). The V and J ends lost 5 bases and 11 bases, in that order; junction bases with no gene match: 15. The whole variable domain, filled in from reference TRBV7-7 and TRBJ1-1, reads GAGVSQSPRYKVTKRGQDVTLRCDPISSHATLYWYQQALGQGPEFLTYFNYEAQPDKSGLPSDRFSAERPEGSISTLTIQRTEQRDSAMYRCASSPSIGDRDPAFFGQGTRLTVV.

V gene TRBV7-9 combines with J gene TRBJ1-2; perhaps TRBD1 as D (6 bases). CDR1 and CDR2 from the germline V gene are SEHNR and FQNEAQ (reference sequence). The CDR3 runs to 17 residues. V lost 1 base and J 0 bases, leaving 15 bases between the germline ends. In DNA, the CDR3 is TGTGCCAGCAGCTTAGAGCGGTTCGGACAGTCTAACTATGGCTACACCTTC. This gives the protein CASSLERFGQSNYGYTF. The variable domain in full, with the rest retrieved from reference TRBV7-9 and TRBJ1-2, is DTGVSQNPRHKITKRGQNVTFRCDPISEHNRLYWYRQTLGQGPEFLTYFQNEAQLEKSRLLSDRFSAERPKGSFSTLEIQRTEQGDSAMYLCASSLERFGQSNYGYTFGSGTRLTVV.

V usage is TRBV14 and J usage is TRBJ2-1; 9 bases are a match to TRBD2. Germline CDR1 reads SGHDN; CDR2 reads FVKESK. Unmatched junction bases numbered 12, after V lost 0 bases and J lost 9 bases. This CDR3 is built from 17 residues. CDR3 nucleotide sequence: TGTGCCAGCAGCCAAGATCCAAGCGGGGGGACGTCTGGTGAGCAGTTCTTC. Residues: CASSQDPSGGTSGEQFF.

The chain recombines TRBV11-2 with TRBJ2-2; D is uncertain. The CDR3 loop spans 18 amino acids. From germline, CDR1 is SGHAT and CDR2 FQNNGV. V shed 0 bases and J shed 2 bases, with 16 bases lying between them. In nucleotides, the CDR3 is TGTGCCAGCAGCTTAGAGTATAGCCTCCAATTAAACACCGGGGAGCTGTTTTTT. As protein: CASSLEYSLQLNTGELFF.

The J gene is TRBJ2-7, the V gene TRBV3-1 (or the pseudogene TRBV3-2); a possible D gene is TRBD1 (5 bases). This CDR3 is 16 amino acids long. Deletions cut 0 bases from V and 1 base from J, with 13 bases between. The germline gives CDR1 LGHDT, CDR2 YNNKEL (reference sequence). The CDR3 here is CASSQDWAQESYEQYF. Here the CDR3 DNA reads TGTGCCAGCAGCCAAGACTGGGCACAGGAATCCTACGAGCAGTACTTC.

The CDR3, as DNA: TGTGCCAGCAGCATATATAATGAGCAGTTCTTC. As protein: CASSIYNEQFF. The V call is TRBV11-2, the J call TRBJ2-1, with unresolved D. Germline V gives CDR1 SGHAT, CDR2 FQNNGV. The V end lost 5 bases, the J end lost 7 bases, and 6 bases lay between the germline ends. The CDR3 is made up of 11 amino acids.

The chain recombines TRBV11-2 with TRBJ2-2; 9 nucleotides agree with TRBD1. V was pared by 8 bases and J by 2 bases, with 15 bases of the junction left unmatched. Germline V gene lookup returns CDR1 SGHAT and CDR2 FQNNGV. CDR3 length: 18 residues. The CDR3 region is CASSAQGALAENTGELFF. The CDR3 region has the DNA TGTGCCAGCTCTGCACAGGGGGCGCTAGCGGAAAACACCGGGGAGCTGTTTTTT.

This chain links TRBV4-1 with TRBJ2-5; 9 nucleotides align to TRBD1. CDR3 length equals 15 residues. V shed 1 base, J shed 5 bases, and the junction held 5 bases outside the gene matches. CDR1 is MGHRA and CDR2 is YSYEKL in the germline V gene. The CDR3 DNA follows: TGCGCCAGCAGCCAAGTGGGACAGGGAACGGAGACCCAGTACTTC. It encodes CASSQVGQGTETQYF.

This chain links TRBV5-6 with TRBJ2-2, with D hard to call. This CDR3 has 16 residues. CDR1 is SGHDT and CDR2 is YYEEEE in the germline V gene. Trimming took off 0 bases at V and 0 bases at J, with 9 bases between the two ends. CDR3 coding DNA: TGTGCCAGCAGCTTGGAGTGGGCAACGAACACCGGGGAGCTGTTTTTT. Residues: CASSLEWATNTGELFF.